The following is a TCR beta chain sequence with its context. Its antigen specificity is not known. The sample holds no much larger clone one base away, and base qualities are not on file. CDR1 SGHNT and CDR2 YYREEE are derived from the germline V gene (reference sequence). Including the terminal cysteine and phenylalanine, the CDR3 comprises 15 residues. The entry retains the CDR3 DNA only, 45 bases that are in frame from base 1. Trimming removed 5 bases from V and 0 bases from J, leaving 9 bases between the germline ends. This entry comes from a study of control samples from healthy donors and cancer patients (dated by TCRdb to 2020 to 2021). The receptor library was made with the immunoSEQ multiplex PCR assay. TCRdb took over this immuneACCESS table, retaining in-frame rearrangements with V and J assigned. Such tables are incomplete; in checked studies, under half of the missing clones stem from an unresolved V gene, and the remainder is unexplained. This sample gives 140,000 or so clones in total; roughly 94% of them show up just once. The ten biggest clones cover 11% to 15% of the sample.

Recombination connected TRBV5-4 to TRBJ2-6; the best D guess is TRBD2, with 5 bases matching. This clonotype was sampled from a man in his fifties or sixties with colorectal cancer. The sequenced sample consisted of PBMCs. The sequenced DNA: TGTGCCAGCAGACTGAGGGACTCTGGGGCCAACGTCCTGACTTTC. The encoded protein is CASRLRDSGANVLTF.